The T cell receptor beta chain under discussion was sequenced for a study of control samples from healthy donors and cancer patients. V shed 3 bases and J shed 3 bases, with 5 bases lying between them. CDR3 size: 12 residues. Germline CDR1 PRHDT, CDR2 FYEKMQ (reference sequence). Some clones are missing from TCRdb's copy, which holds only in-frame ones; the method was immunoSEQ multiplex PCR. Of some 120,000 clones in the sample, approximately 95% are singletons; the top ten hold 3.6%. The chain combines TRBV13 with TRBJ1-1, with D perhaps TRBD1 (5 bases). The TCR comes from a man aged 25-45 years in good health. The specimen was blood. CDR3 sequence reads: CASSFRDTEAFF. In nucleotides, the CDR3 is TGTGCCAGCAGCTTCAGGGACACTGAAGCTTTCTTT.